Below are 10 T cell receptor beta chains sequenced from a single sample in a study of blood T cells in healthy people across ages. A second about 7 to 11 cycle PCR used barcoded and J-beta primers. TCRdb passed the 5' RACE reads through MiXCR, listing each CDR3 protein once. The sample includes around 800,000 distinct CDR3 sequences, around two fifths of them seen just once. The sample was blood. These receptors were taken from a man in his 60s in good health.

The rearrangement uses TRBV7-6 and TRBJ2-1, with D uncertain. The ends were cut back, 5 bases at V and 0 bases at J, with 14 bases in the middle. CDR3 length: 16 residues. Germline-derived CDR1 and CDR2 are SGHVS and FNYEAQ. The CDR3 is CASSPRAASSYNEQFF. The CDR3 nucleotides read TGTGCCAGCAGCCCTCGGGCAGCGAGCTCCTACAATGAGCAGTTCTTC. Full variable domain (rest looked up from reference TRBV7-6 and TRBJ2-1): GAGVSQSPRYKVTKRGQDVALRCDPISGHVSLYWYRQALGQGPEFLTYFNYEAQQDKSGLPNDRFSAERPEGSISTLTIQRTEQRDSAMYRCASSPRAASSYNEQFFGPGTRLTVL.

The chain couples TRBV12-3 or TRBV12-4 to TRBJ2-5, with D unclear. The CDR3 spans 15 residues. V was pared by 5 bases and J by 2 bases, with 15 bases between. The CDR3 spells CASSPSLGEQETQYF. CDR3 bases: TGTGCCAGCAGTCCCTCATTGGGTGAGCAAGAGACCCAGTACTTC.

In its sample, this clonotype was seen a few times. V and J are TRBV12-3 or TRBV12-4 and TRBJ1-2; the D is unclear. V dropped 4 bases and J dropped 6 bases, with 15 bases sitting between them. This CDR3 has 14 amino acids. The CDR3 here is CASSSLIRENGYTF. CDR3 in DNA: TGTGCCAGCAGTTCCCTAATTAGGGAGAATGGCTACACCTTC.

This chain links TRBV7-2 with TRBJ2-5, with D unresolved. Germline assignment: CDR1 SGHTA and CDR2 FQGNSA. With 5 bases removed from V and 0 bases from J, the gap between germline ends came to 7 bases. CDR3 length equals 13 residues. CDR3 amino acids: CASSGNHQETQYF. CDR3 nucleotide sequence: TGTGCCAGCAGCGGGAACCACCAAGAGACCCAGTACTTC.

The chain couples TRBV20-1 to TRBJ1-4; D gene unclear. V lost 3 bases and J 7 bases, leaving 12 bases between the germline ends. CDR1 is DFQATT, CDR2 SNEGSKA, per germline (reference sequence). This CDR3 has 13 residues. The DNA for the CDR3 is TGCAGTGCTAGTTTAATGGGTGGTGAAAAACTGTTTTTT. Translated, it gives CSASLMGGEKLFF.

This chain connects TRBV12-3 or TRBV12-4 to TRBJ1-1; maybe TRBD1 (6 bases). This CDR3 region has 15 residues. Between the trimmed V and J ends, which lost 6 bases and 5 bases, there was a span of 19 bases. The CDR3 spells CASSSFDRFRTEAFF. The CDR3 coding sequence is TGTGCCAGCAGCTCCTTCGACAGGTTTAGAACTGAAGCTTTCTTT.

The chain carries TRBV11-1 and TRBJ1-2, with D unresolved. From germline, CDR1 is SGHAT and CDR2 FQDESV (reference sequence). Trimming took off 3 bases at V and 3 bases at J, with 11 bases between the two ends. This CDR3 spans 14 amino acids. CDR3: CASSFGLRDYGYTF. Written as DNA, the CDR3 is TGTGCCAGCAGCTTCGGTTTAAGAGACTATGGCTACACCTTC.

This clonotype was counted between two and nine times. The CDR3 DNA is TGTGCCAGCAGCGTATCGGGGAGCTCCTACAATGAGCAGTTCTTC. It is translated as CASSVSGSSYNEQFF. This chain joins TRBV9 and TRBJ2-1; possible D gene TRBD2, 5 bases. The CDR3 runs to 15 residues. Germline CDR1 is SGDLS and CDR2 is YYNGEE. Between the trimmed V and J ends, which lost 1 base and 0 bases, there was a span of 8 bases.

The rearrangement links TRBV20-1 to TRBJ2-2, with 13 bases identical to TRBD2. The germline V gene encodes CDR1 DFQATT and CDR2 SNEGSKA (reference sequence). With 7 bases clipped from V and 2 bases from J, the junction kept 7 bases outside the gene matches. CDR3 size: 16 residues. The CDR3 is CSVSGLAGVNTGELFF. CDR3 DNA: TGCAGTGTATCCGGACTAGCGGGAGTTAACACCGGGGAGCTGTTTTTT.

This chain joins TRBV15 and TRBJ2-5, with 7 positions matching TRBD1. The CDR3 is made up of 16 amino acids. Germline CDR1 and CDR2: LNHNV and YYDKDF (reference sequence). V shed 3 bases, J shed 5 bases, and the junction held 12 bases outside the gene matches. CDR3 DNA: TGTGCCACCAGCAGTGCCCTAGGGCTACAGGGGGAGACCCAGTACTTC. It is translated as CATSSALGLQGETQYF.